This T cell receptor beta chain was found in a study of spatial heterogeneity in lung cancer. Study overall: Follow-up PBMC specimens underwent sequencing when available; their median timing was roughly two years after resection. Mean representation of each unique TCR and UMI combination in the raw reads exceeded nine occurrences.

Each TCR cDNA molecule bore a unique molecular identifier. TCRdb analysed the 5' RACE reads with MiXCR anew, one entry per CDR3 protein. Among tens of thousands of distinct CDR3 sequences listed, about 9.4% were seen once. The CDR3 length is 10 residues. The germline V gene encodes CDR1 SEHNR and CDR2 FQNEAQ (reference sequence). The V end lost 5 bases, the J end lost 8 bases, and 6 bases lay between the germline ends. As for time point: blood at routine non-recurrence follow-up after resection. Whole RNA came from tumor, nontumor lung or frozen PBMC and was sequenced without being sorted. There are a few counts of this clonotype.

The chain links TRBV7-9 to TRBJ1-1, with D unresolved. The source is a female donor with early-stage non-small cell lung cancer. Material: PBMCs, obtained at follow-up. The CDR3 sequence: CASSLIEAFF. DNA of the CDR3: TGTGCCAGCAGCCTCATCGAAGCTTTCTTT.